Below, 8 T cell receptor beta chains from the same sample are listed, as sequenced in a study of shared clonotypes between healthy human individuals. Only in-frame clones appear in the TCRdb table, and some are missing; sequencing was by immunoSEQ multiplex PCR. Altogether about 2.4 million clones are present, roughly 93% being singletons, with the ten largest covering 0.36%. Sequenced material: naive CD4+ T cells from PBMCs. Subset indicated: CD45RA+ positively selected. The source of these receptors is a man between 18 and 29 years old in good health. Some clones in this sample may be carry-over from other donors' samples.

The gene calls are TRBV19 and TRBJ1-5, with D perhaps matching TRBD1 (6 bases). Germline CDR1 reads LNHDA; CDR2 reads SQIVND (reference sequence). The CDR3 length is 15 residues. V shed 0 bases and J shed 2 bases, with 8 bases lying between them. The CDR3 region is CASSIDRQGNQPQHF. Here the CDR3 DNA reads TGTGCCAGTAGTATAGATCGACAGGGCAATCAGCCCCAGCATTTT.

The CDR3 protein is CASSLVQQGHSGANVLTF. The CDR3 DNA follows: TGTGCCAGCAGCTTAGTTCAACAGGGCCACTCTGGGGCCAACGTCCTGACTTTC. The chain combines TRBV7-6 with TRBJ2-6; a possible D gene is TRBD1 (6 bases). Trimming pared 1 base from V and 0 bases from J, leaving 13 bases between. From germline, CDR1 is SGHVS and CDR2 FNYEAQ. The CDR3 extends over 18 amino acids.

V and J are TRBV5-6 and TRBJ2-3; D is possibly TRBD1 (5 bases). V was pared by 4 bases and J by 5 bases, with 14 bases between. The length of the CDR3 is 14 residues. Germline loops: CDR1 SGHDT, CDR2 YYEEEE. The chain's CDR3 is CASSAGQSGDTQYF. The CDR3 DNA reads as TGTGCCAGCAGCGCCGGACAATCGGGAGATACGCAGTATTTT.

The chain has TRBV5-5 and TRBJ1-2; D perhaps matches TRBD1 (6 bases). The CDR3 consists of 14 residues. Trimming took 4 bases from V and 0 from J, leaving 10 bases between them. From germline, CDR1 is SGHKS and CDR2 YYEKEE (reference sequence). This CDR3 reads CASSPTGSNYGYTF. The CDR3 DNA follows: TGTGCCAGCAGCCCAACAGGGTCTAACTATGGCTACACCTTC.

The sample holds one count of this clone. The chain joins TRBV4-1 to TRBJ2-3; D gene unclear. The CDR3 is made up of 18 amino acids. The germline CDR1 and CDR2 sequences are MGHRA and YSYEKL. Deletions cut 2 bases from V and 3 bases from J, with 21 bases between. CDR3 sequence (DNA): TGCGCCAGCAGCCAATCCCCGGGTTTGGCTAAAGATACAGATACGCAGTATTTT. Translated, it gives CASSQSPGLAKDTDTQYF.

About this clone itself: This sample includes further DNA sequences coding for the same CDR3. The genes are TRBV19 and TRBJ2-5; the D gene is possibly TRBD2 (7 bases). The V and J ends lost 1 base and 4 bases respectively, with 10 bases between them. The CDR3 is made up of 14 amino acids. CDR1 and CDR2 from the germline V gene are LNHDA and SQIVND (reference sequence). The CDR3: CASSIGGGGETQYF. The CDR3 coding sequence is TGTGCCAGTAGTATAGGGGGGGGCGGAGAGACCCAGTACTTC.

V usage is TRBV14 and J usage is TRBJ2-7; 8 bases line up with TRBD1. V lost 1 base, J lost 3 bases, and 8 bases stayed unmatched. CDR3 length: 16 amino acids. Germline V gene sequence: CDR1 SGHDN, CDR2 FVKESK. CDR3 in amino acids: CASSQVRTGWHYEQYF. For the CDR3, the DNA is TGTGCCAGCAGCCAAGTCCGGACAGGGTGGCACTACGAGCAGTACTTC.

The chain recombines TRBV6-6 with TRBJ1-3, with D uncertain. Trimming took 8 bases from V and 0 from J, leaving 5 bases between them. Germline V lookup: CDR1 MNHNY, CDR2 SVGAGI (reference sequence). The CDR3 loop spans 12 amino acids. CDR3 sequence: CASQSSGNTIYF. CDR3 nucleotide sequence: TGTGCCAGCCAAAGCTCTGGAAACACCATATATTTT.